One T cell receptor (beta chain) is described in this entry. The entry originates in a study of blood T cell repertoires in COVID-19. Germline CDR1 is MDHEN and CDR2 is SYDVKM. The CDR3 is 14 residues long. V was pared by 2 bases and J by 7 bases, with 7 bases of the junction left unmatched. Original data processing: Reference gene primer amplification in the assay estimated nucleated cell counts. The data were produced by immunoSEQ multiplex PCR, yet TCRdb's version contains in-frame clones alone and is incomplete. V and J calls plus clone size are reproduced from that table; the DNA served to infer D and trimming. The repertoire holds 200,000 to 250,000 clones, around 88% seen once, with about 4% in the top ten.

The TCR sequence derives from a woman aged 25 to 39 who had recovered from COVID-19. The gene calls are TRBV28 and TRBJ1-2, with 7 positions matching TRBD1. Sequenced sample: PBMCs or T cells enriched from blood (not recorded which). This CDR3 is CASSLRQGFVGYTF. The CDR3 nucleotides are TGTGCCAGCAGTTTACGACAGGGATTTGTTGGCTACACCTTC.